This is a list of T cell receptor beta chains from one sample in a study of Ad26.COV2.S vaccination and SARS-CoV-2 variants. Libraries were prepared by immunoSEQ multiplex PCR; TCRdb keeps only in-frame clonotypes and omits some of them. The table lists about 680,000 clones, about 89% of them singletons. The specimen was peripheral blood, collected in a trial of Ad26.COV2.S vaccine versus placebo. All receptors come from a person aged 18-65 years who received the Ad26.COV2.S COVID-19 vaccine or a placebo. Each CDR3 is given with its conserved first and last residue.

V gene,J gene,CDR3 protein
TRBV18,TRBJ2-5,CASSHDRSAETQYF
TRBV7-8,TRBJ2-5,CASSSGQQETQYF
TRBV7-7,TRBJ2-7,CASSLSPTESSYEQYF
TRBV7-8,TRBJ1-3,CASSPFLGLSGNTIYF
TRBV5-1,TRBJ2-2,CASSWSGGGTGELFF
TRBV7-2,TRBJ2-5,CASGELAGVETQYF
TRBV10-2,TRBJ2-3,CASSESTLLVATGTDTQYF
TRBV27,TRBJ2-7,CASSKDRAYEQYF
TRBV6-2/TRBV6-3,TRBJ2-3,CASSYSTGTGFTDTQYF
TRBV15,TRBJ2-3,CATSSELPNTQYF
TRBV5-1,TRBJ2-1,CASSGTGQVDNEQFF
TRBV5-1,TRBJ1-6,CASRPRTGDNSPLHF
TRBV3-1/TRBV3-2,TRBJ1-1,CASSQGNSNTEAFF
TRBV11-1,TRBJ2-3,CASTQAGGPDTQYF
TRBV29-1,TRBJ2-7,CSVEVRTEGLEQYF
TRBV4-2,TRBJ1-2,CASSQDWGRGLYGYTF
TRBV2,TRBJ2-5,CASSGDRGLNQETQYF
TRBV4-1,TRBJ2-1,CASSQAGGYEQFF
TRBV18,TRBJ1-1,CASSQGSDTEAFF
TRBV24-1,TRBJ2-2,CATSYSGELFF
TRBV6-5,TRBJ2-7,CASIAGTGNYEQYF
TRBV5-1,TRBJ2-2,CASRAPGQGRTGELFF
TRBV28,TRBJ2-7,CASTSSGHSYEQYF
TRBV6-5,TRBJ2-5,CASRGGKTQYF
TRBV2,TRBJ1-5,CASSLRPQPQHF
TRBV24-1,TRBJ1-6,CATIQTGSPLHF
TRBV20-1,TRBJ1-1,CSADLNTEAFF
TRBV27,TRBJ2-3,CASSPRGSGRRTDTQYF
TRBV30,TRBJ2-3,CAWSWTDTQYF
TRBV30,TRBJ1-2,CAWRTGGGYTF
TRBV21-1,TRBJ2-3,CASSKACRWDTQYF